The 10 T cell receptor beta chains below come from one sample, sequenced in a study of cytomegalovirus exposure and HLA in healthy donors. Primers: 60 Vbeta forward and 13 Jbeta reverse. Using immunoSEQ multiplex PCR, the repertoire was profiled, and TCRdb retains in-frame clones only, with some absent. The sample lists 130,000 to 150,000 clones, over 70% occurring once. Sample: PBMCs. These receptors were collected from a woman aged 40 to 50 in good health and CMV-seropositive.

This rearrangement joins TRBV5-1 to TRBJ2-7; TRBD2 matches at 8 bases. Trimming cost V 4 bases and J 6 bases; bases outside gene matches: 12. The CDR3 runs 15 residues. The germline V gene has CDR1 SGHRS and CDR2 YFSETQ. The CDR3 loop reads CASSVETGTSSEQYF. For the CDR3, the DNA is TGCGCCAGCAGCGTAGAAACCGGGACTAGTAGCGAGCAGTACTTC.

This clone was recorded a few times. This chain joins TRBV5-1 and TRBJ1-4; D is perhaps TRBD1 (6 bases). Germline V gives CDR1 SGHRS, CDR2 YFSETQ. The CDR3 has 15 amino acids. Trimming cost V 6 bases and J 3 bases, with 15 bases left between them. The CDR3: CASMRQGLSNEKLFF. In nucleotides, the CDR3 is TGCGCCAGCATGCGCCAGGGGTTGTCTAATGAAAAACTGTTTTTT.

The chain combines TRBV9 with TRBJ2-5, with D tentatively TRBD1 (5 bases). The closer fit of TRBJ2-7 to the DNA end suggests the J call may be wrong. Germline V gene lookup returns CDR1 SGDLS and CDR2 YYNGEE. CDR3 length: 15 residues. The CDR3 DNA reads TGTGCCAGCAGCGAAGGGGCGGTAAGCTCCTACGAGCAGTACTTC. It codes for CASSEGAVSSYEQYF.

This clone was observed a single time. V is TRBV4-2 and J is TRBJ1-5; possibly TRBD1 for D (5 bases). Between the trimmed V and J ends, which lost 0 bases and 6 bases, there was a span of 18 bases. Per the germline V gene, CDR1 is LGHNA and CDR2 is YNFKEQ. This CDR3 has 17 residues. The chain's CDR3 is CASSQDLQGLYSQPQHF. The CDR3 coding sequence is TGTGCCAGCAGCCAAGATTTGCAGGGACTTTATAGTCAGCCCCAGCATTTT.

This chain joins TRBV18 and TRBJ1-1; D is unresolved. V was pared by 3 bases and J by 2 bases, with 4 bases between. This CDR3 is built from 12 residues. Germline loops: CDR1 KGHSH, CDR2 LQKENI. The CDR3 nucleotides read TGTGCCAGCTCACCCCTCAACACTGAAGCTTTCTTT. Protein product: CASSPLNTEAFF.

The rearrangement joins TRBV18 to TRBJ1-2; weak D call: TRBD1 (5 bases). CDR3 size: 13 residues. Germline CDR1 and CDR2: KGHSH and LQKENI. V was pared by 2 bases and J by 3 bases, with 7 bases between. Here the CDR3 reads CASSPGRDYGYTF. As DNA, the CDR3 is TGTGCCAGCTCACCAGGCAGGGACTATGGCTACACCTTC.

The chain carries TRBV19 and TRBJ1-5; unclear D gene. Trimming shortened V by 2 bases and J by 0 bases, and 8 bases separated the two germline ends. Germline-derived CDR1 and CDR2 are LNHDA and SQIVND (reference sequence). This CDR3 is built from 15 residues. CDR3 sequence: CASSILGDSNQPQHF. As DNA, the CDR3 is TGTGCCAGTAGTATACTCGGAGATAGCAATCAGCCCCAGCATTTT.

The chain combines TRBV7-2 with TRBJ1-5; TRBD1 is a possible D gene (6 bases). Germline V lookup: CDR1 SGHTA, CDR2 FQGNSA. This CDR3 region has 14 residues. V lost 2 bases, J lost 4 bases, and 9 bases lay in between. In DNA form, the CDR3 reads TGTGCCAGCAGCTTACAGGGGCAGAATCAGCCCCAGCATTTT. Translating gives CASSLQGQNQPQHF.

This chain joins TRBV19 and TRBJ1-2; no definite D call. CDR3 size: 16 residues. V lost 5 bases to trimming and J lost 1 base, with 17 bases between them. CDR1 and CDR2 (germline): LNHDA, SQIVND (reference sequence). CDR3 sequence reads: CASSQSTAGVNYGYTF. The CDR3 DNA reads as TGTGCCAGTAGTCAATCAACCGCCGGGGTTAACTATGGCTACACCTTC.

This clone turned up a few times. This chain uses TRBV9 with TRBJ1-5; D gene ambiguous. Deletions cut 9 bases from V and 3 bases from J, with 19 bases between. This CDR3 is built from 15 residues. Germline CDR1 reads SGDLS; CDR2 reads YYNGEE. The CDR3 DNA reads as TGTGCCATCAACCTCCCCACGGAGTCCAATCAGCCCCAGCATTTT. This sequence encodes CAINLPTESNQPQHF.